This TCR beta chain emerged from a study of cytomegalovirus exposure and HLA in healthy donors. Study-level findings and limits: A later analysis linked a missense DCLRE1C variant to TCR beta V- and J-gene trimming.

To note about this clone: Antigen: not known.

PCR amplification relied on 60 Vbeta primers (plus 13 Jbeta primers). The table came from immunoSEQ multiplex PCR; TCRdb's copy has only in-frame clones and leaves some out. The sample lists some 210,000 clones; 85% to 90% were seen once. Germline lookup yields CDR1 LNHNV and CDR2 YYDKDF (reference sequence). The CDR3 loop spans 13 amino acids. Unmatched junction bases numbered 7, after V lost 8 bases and J lost 7 bases. The receptor was derived from a man aged 25 to 45 in good health and CMV-seronegative. The sample comprised PBMCs. The rearrangement links TRBV15 to TRBJ1-4; the match to TRBD1 covers 7 bases. CDR3 loop: CATWDSDFEKLFF. DNA of the CDR3: TGTGCCACCTGGGACAGCGATTTTGAAAAACTGTTTTTT.